This is a list of T cell receptor beta chains from one sample in a study of cytomegalovirus exposure and HLA in healthy donors. Profiling relied on immunoSEQ multiplex PCR, and the TCRdb table lists in-frame clones only, not all of them. The sample lists approximately 88,000 clones, about 96% occurring once. Sample: PBMCs. The receptors derive from a woman younger than 35 in good health and CMV-seronegative. Each CDR3 is given with its conserved first and last residue. The order of the fields is D gene, V gene, CDR3 length, CDR3 protein. A D gene is named only where the DNA matches it firmly.

. TRBV18 17 CASSPTLDSMRGNTIYF
TRBD2 TRBV5-4 14 CASSSAGGSYEQYF
. TRBV7-9 14 CASIRGGGDSPLHF
. TRBV6-6 14 CASRNPGVNEKLFF
TRBD2 TRBV5-6 16 CASSSWGSGVQETQYF
TRBD1 TRBV5-1 16 CASSPDRPASGNTIYF
. TRBV4-1 15 CASSQDLAGPYGYTF
. TRBV10-1 17 CASNGGPNTPSTGELFF
. TRBV7-8 16 CASSPRAQYNTGELFF
. TRBV6-5 16 CASSYSTGTITYEQYF
. TRBV21-1 13 CASNAGMEDTQYF
TRBD1 TRBV18 23 CASSQERNSCPCAPSTGGEKLFF
. TRBV6-5 14 CAATGGRDRGAQYF
TRBD1 TRBV23-1 18 CASNQPGQGPYSNQPQHF
. TRBV6-4 15 CASSDSSGESYGYTF
. TRBV14 16 CASSQGLTSVLNIQYF
. TRBV5-1 14 CASSRPGANTEAFF
. TRBV2 15 CASKTGEEHTGELFF
. TRBV18 16 CASSPRIEGTGGELFF
. TRBV20-1 11 CGVTDPDTQYF
TRBD1 TRBV6-1 17 CASSEFFATGSVYGYTF
. TRBV9 16 CASTASPKLLTHTQYF
TRBD1 TRBV7-8 17 CASSLPGQGASDYEQYF
TRBD1 TRBV5-4 14 CASSSTTGGDTQYF
TRBD2 TRBV13 19 CASSLGLAGGDRVYNEQFF
. TRBV6-6 11 CATGTSPEQFF
TRBD1 TRBV6-5 16 CASSYYTGQGSYEQYF
. TRBV27 17 CASHVTGTPGSTDTQYF
. TRBV25-1 16 CASSGQWRKNTGELFF
TRBD1 TRBV14 18 CASSQGGRGGFGANVLTF
. TRBV9 12 CASSPRPGEQYF
. TRBV27 13 CASSLSGLYGYTF
. TRBV5-1 11 CASRGGAEAFF
. TRBV15 16 CATSRVGGSHTDTQYF
. TRBV6-1 14 CASSLDSYTDTQYF
TRBD2 TRBV5-1 17 CASSLALASGSSYEQYF
. TRBV7-9 14 CASSLQGTGNTIYF
TRBD2 TRBV5-1 16 CASSWITSGANNEQFF
TRBD1 TRBV11-2 14 CASSTGASYNEQFF
TRBD2 TRBV5-1 16 CASSYKAGSYTDTQYF
TRBD1 TRBV6-1 17 CASSEEAPGGDNGEQFF
. TRBV30 20 CAWSAGAVSPSPITNEKLFF
TRBD2 TRBV9 16 CASSVGLADGSYEQYF
TRBD1 TRBV5-4 14 CASSSGQVDGPQHF
. TRBV28 14 CASNPLGPRLEQYF
. TRBV19 15 CASSTLDRPAAGYTF
. TRBV15 14 CATSGNRGGTEAFF
. TRBV6-7 17 CASSSSDREAGDRTQYF
. TRBV20-1 10 CTEGVDTQYF